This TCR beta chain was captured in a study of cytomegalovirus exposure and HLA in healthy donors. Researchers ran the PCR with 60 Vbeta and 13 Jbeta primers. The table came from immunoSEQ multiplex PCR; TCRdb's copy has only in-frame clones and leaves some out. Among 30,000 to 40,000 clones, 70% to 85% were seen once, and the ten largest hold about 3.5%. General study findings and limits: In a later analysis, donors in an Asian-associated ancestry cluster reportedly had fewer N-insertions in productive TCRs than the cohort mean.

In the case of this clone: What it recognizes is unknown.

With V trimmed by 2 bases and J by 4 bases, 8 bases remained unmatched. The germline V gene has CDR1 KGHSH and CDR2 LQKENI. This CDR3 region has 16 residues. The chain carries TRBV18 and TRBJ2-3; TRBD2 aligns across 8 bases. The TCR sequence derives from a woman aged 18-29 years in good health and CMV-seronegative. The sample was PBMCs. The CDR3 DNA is TGTGCCAGCTCACCAAATTCGGGAGCGGGAGCAGATACGCAGTATTTT. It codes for CASSPNSGAGADTQYF.